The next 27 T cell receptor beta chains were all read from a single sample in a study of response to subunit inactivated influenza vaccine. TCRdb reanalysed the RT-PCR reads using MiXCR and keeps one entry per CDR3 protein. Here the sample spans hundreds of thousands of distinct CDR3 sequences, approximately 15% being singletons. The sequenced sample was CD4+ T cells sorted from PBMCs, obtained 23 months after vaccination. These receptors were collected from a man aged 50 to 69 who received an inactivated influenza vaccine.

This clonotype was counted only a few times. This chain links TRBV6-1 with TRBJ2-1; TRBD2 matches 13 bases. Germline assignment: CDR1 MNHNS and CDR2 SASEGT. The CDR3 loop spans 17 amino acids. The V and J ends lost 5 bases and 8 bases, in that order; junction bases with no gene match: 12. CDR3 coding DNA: TGTGCCAGCAGTCGACAGGGAGGACTAGCGGGAGCCTATGAGCAGTTCTTC. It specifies CASSRQGGLAGAYEQFF.

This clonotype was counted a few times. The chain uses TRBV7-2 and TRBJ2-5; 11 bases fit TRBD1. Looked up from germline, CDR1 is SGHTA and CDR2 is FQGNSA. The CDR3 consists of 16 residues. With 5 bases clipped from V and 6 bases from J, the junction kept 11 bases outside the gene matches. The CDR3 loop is CASSTTVGTGGQTQYF. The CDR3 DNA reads TGTGCCAGCAGCACTACAGTAGGGACAGGGGGACAGACCCAGTACTTC.

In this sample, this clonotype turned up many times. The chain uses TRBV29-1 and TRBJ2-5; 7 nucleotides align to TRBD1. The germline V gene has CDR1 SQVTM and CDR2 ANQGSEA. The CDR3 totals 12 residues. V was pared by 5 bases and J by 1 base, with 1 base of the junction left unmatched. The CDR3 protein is CSVTGAQETQYF. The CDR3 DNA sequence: TGCAGCGTTACAGGGGCCCAAGAGACCCAGTACTTC.

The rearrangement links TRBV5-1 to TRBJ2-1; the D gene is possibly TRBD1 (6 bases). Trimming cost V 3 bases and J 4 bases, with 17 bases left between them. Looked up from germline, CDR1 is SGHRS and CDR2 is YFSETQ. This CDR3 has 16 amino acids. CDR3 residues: CASSSDRQETYNEQFF. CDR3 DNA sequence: TGCGCCAGCAGCTCCGACCGACAGGAAACTTACAATGAGCAGTTCTTC.

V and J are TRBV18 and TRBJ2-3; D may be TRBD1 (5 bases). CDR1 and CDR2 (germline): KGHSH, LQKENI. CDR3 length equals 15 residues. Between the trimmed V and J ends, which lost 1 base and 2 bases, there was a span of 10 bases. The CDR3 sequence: CASSPQGVVTDTQYF. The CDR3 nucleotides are TGTGCCAGCTCACCACAAGGGGTAGTCACAGATACGCAGTATTTT.

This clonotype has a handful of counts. The CDR3 coding sequence is TGTGCCACCAGTGATCCGCCGGGACAGGGGCCCTCTGGGGCCAACGTCCTGACTTTC. It encodes CATSDPPGQGPSGANVLTF. This chain links TRBV24-1 with TRBJ2-6, with TRBD1 matching 10 bases. V trimming: 3 bases; J trimming: 0 bases; junction bases outside the gene matches: 7. CDR3 length: 19 residues. Germline V lookup: CDR1 KGHDR, CDR2 SFDVKD.

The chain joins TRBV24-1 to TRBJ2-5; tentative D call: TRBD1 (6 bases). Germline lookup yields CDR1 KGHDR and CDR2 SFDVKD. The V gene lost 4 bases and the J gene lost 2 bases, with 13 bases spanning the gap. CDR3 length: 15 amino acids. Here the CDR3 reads CATSDQGKIQETQYF. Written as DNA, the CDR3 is TGTGCCACCAGTGACCAGGGGAAAATACAAGAGACCCAGTACTTC.

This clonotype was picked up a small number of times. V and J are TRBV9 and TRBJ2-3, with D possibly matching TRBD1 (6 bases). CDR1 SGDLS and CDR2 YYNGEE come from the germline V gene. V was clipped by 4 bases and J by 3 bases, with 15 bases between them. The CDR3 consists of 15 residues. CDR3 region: CASSPLTGTTDTQYF. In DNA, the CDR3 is TGTGCCAGCAGCCCGCTTACAGGGACGACAGATACGCAGTATTTT.

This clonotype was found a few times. CDR3 sequence (DNA): TGCAGTGCTAGAGATGGGAGGCGGGGGGTCTCTGGGGCCAACGTCCTGACTTTC. The encoded protein is CSARDGRRGVSGANVLTF. V is TRBV20-1 and J is TRBJ2-6; 8 nucleotides align to TRBD2. From germline, CDR1 is DFQATT and CDR2 SNEGSKA (reference sequence). The V and J ends lost 0 bases and 0 bases, in that order; junction bases with no gene match: 7. The CDR3 is 18 residues long.

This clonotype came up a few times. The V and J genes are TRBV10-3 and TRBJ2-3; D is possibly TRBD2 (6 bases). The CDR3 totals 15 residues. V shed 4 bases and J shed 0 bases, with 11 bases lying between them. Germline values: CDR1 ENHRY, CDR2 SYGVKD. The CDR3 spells CAISVAEESTDTQYF. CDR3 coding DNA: TGTGCCATCAGTGTAGCGGAAGAAAGCACAGATACGCAGTATTTT.

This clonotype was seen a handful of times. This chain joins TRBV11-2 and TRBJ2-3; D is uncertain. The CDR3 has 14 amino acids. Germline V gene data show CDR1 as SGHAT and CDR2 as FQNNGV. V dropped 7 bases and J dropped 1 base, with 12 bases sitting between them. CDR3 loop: CASTHIRGTDTQYF. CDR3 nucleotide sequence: TGTGCCAGCACCCACATAAGAGGCACAGATACGCAGTATTTT. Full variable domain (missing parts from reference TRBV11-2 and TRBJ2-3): EAGVAQSPRYKIIEKRQSVAFWCNPISGHATLYWYQQILGQGPKLLIQFQNNGVVDDSQLPKDRFSAERLKGVDSTLKIQPAKLEDSAVYLCASTHIRGTDTQYFGPGTRLTVL.

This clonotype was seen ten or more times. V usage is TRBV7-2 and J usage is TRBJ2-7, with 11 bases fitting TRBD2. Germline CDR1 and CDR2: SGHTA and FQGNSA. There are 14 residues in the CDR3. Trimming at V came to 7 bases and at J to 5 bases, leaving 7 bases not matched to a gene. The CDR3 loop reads CASKLLAGVHEQYF. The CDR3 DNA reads TGTGCCAGCAAACTACTAGCGGGAGTTCACGAGCAGTACTTC.

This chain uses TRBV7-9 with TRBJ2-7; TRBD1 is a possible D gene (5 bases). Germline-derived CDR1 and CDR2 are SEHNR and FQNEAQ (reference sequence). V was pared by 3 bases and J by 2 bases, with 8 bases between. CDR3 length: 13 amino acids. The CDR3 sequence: CASSFEGAYEQYF. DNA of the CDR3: TGTGCCAGCAGCTTCGAAGGGGCCTACGAGCAGTACTTC.

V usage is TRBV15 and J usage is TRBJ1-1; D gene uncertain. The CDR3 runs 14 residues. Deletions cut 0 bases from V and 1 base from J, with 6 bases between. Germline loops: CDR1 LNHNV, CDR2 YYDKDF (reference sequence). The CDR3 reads CATSRDRGNTEAFF. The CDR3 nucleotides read TGTGCCACCAGCAGAGATCGCGGGAACACTGAAGCTTTCTTT. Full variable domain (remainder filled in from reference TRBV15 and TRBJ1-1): DAMVIQNPRYQVTQFGKPVTLSCSQTLNHNVMYWYQQKSSQAPKLLFHYYDKDFNNEADTPDNFQSRRPNTSFCFLDIRSPGLGDTAMYLCATSRDRGNTEAFFGQGTRLTVV.

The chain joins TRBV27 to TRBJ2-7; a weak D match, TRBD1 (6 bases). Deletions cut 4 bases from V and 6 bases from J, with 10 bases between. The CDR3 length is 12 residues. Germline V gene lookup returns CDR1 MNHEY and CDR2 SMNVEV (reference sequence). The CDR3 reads CASSSIRGEQYF. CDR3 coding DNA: TGTGCCAGCAGTTCGATCAGGGGCGAGCAGTACTTC.

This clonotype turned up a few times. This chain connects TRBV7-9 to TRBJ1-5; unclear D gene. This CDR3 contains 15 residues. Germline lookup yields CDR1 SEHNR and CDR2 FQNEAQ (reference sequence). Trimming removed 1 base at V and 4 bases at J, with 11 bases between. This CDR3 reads CASSLDLGFNQPQHF. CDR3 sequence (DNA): TGTGCCAGCAGCTTAGATCTGGGTTTTAATCAGCCCCAGCATTTT.

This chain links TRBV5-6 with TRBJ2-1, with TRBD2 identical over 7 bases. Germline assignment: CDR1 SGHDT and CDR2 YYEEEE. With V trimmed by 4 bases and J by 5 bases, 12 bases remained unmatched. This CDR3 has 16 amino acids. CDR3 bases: TGTGCCAGCAGCACTCGACCGGGAGGCCCTAACAATGAGCAGTTCTTC. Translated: CASSTRPGGPNNEQFF.

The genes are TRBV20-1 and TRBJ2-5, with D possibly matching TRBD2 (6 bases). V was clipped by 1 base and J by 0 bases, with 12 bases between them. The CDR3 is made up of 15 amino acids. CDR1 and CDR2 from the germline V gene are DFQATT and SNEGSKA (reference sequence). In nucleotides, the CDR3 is TGCAGTGCTAGAGCCCAAACGGGGGACCAAGAGACCCAGTACTTC. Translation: CSARAQTGDQETQYF.

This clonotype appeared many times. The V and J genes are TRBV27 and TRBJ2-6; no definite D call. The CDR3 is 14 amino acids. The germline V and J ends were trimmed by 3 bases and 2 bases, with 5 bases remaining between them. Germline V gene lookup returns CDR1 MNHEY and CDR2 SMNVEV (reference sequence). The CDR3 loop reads CASSLAPGANVLTF. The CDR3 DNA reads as TGTGCCAGCAGTTTGGCTCCTGGGGCCAACGTCCTGACTTTC.

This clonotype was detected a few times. The CDR3 bases are TGTGCCAGCAACCAGCTTTTGGGCACCGGGGAGCTGTTTTTT. This gives the protein CASNQLLGTGELFF. V and J are TRBV7-2 and TRBJ2-2; D is unresolved. This CDR3 is 14 amino acids long. Germline CDR1 and CDR2: SGHTA and FQGNSA. Trimming took off 7 bases at V and 4 bases at J, with 13 bases between the two ends.

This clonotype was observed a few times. The CDR3: CASSDSGASRGTQYF. The DNA of the CDR3 is TGTGCCAGCAGTGACTCAGGTGCTTCTAGGGGTACGCAGTATTTT. The rearrangement links TRBV6-4 to TRBJ2-3, with a weak D call TRBD1 (5 bases). Per germline, CDR1 MRHNA and CDR2 SNTAGT. V lost 0 bases and J 8 bases, leaving 15 bases between the germline ends. The CDR3 has 15 amino acids.

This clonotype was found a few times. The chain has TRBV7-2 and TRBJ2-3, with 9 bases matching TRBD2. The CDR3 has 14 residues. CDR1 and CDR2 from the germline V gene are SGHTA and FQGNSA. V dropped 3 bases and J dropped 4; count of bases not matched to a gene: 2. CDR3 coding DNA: TGTGCCAGCAGCTTTAGCGGGAGTGCAGATACGCAGTATTTT. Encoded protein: CASSFSGSADTQYF.

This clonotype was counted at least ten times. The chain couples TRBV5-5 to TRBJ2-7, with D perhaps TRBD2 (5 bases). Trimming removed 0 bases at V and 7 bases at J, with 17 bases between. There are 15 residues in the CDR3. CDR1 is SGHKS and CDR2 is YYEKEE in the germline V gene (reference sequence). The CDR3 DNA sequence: TGTGCCAGCAGCTTGGGGGCCCCGCGGTCGGGGGAGCAGTACTTC. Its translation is CASSLGAPRSGEQYF.

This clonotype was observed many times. CDR3 bases: TGCGCCAGCAGCTTGGGAAATAGCAATCAGCCCCAGCATTTT. It translates to CASSLGNSNQPQHF. The chain combines TRBV5-1 with TRBJ1-5; D unclear. This CDR3 is built from 14 residues. With 0 bases removed from V and 0 bases from J, the gap between germline ends came to 4 bases. In germline, CDR1 is SGHRS, CDR2 YFSETQ.

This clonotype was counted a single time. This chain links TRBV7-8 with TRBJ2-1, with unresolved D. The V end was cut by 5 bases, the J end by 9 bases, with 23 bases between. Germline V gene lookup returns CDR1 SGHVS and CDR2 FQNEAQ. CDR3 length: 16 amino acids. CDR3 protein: CASSSIRVLVQGEQFF. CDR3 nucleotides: TGTGCCAGCAGCAGCATTCGGGTGCTAGTCCAAGGTGAGCAGTTCTTC.

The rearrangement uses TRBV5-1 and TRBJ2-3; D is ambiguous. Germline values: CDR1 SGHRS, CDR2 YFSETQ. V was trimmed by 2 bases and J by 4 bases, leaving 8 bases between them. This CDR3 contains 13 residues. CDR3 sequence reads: CASSFRSADTQYF. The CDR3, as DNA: TGCGCCAGCAGCTTTAGGTCCGCAGATACGCAGTATTTT.

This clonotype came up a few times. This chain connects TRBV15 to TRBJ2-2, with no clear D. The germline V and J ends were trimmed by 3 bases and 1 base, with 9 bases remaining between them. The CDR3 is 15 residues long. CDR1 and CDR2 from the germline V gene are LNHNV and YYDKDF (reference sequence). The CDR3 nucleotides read TGTGCCACCAGCAGGGATAGACTGAACACCGGGGAGCTGTTTTTT. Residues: CATSRDRLNTGELFF.